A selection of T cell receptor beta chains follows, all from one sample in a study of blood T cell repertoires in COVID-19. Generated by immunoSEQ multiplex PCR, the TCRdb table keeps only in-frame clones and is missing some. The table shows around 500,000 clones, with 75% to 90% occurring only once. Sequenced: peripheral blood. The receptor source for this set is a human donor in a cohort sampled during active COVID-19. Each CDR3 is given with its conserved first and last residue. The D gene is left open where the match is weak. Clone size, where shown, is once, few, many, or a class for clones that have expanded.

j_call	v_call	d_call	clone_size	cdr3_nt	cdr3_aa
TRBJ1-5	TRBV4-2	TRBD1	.	TGTGCCAGCAGCCAAACGGGGACAGGGATTAGTCAGCCCCAGCATTTT	CASSQTGTGISQPQHF
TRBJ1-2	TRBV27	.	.	TGTGCCAGCAGGGTACCCCAGGGTGGTAGCTATGGCTACACCTTC	CASRVPQGGSYGYTF
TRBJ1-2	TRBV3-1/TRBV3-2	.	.	TGTGCCAGCAGTCACACGGGGTATGGCTACACCTTC	CASSHTGYGYTF
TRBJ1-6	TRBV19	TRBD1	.	TGTGCCAGTAGGGGACAGCCATATAATTCACCCCTCCACTTT	CASRGQPYNSPLHF
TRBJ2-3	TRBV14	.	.	TGTGCCAGCAGCCAAGTGGCAAGTAATACGCAGTATTTT	CASSQVASNTQYF
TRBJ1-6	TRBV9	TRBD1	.	TGTGCCAGCAGTCCCGACAGGGGATTAAACTCACCCCTCCACTTT	CASSPDRGLNSPLHF
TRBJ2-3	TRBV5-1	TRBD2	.	TGCGCCAGCAGCTTGGTAGTAGCGGGAGGTTCAGATACGCAGTATTTT	CASSLVVAGGSDTQYF
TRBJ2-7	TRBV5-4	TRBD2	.	TGTGCCAGCAGCACGTGGACTAGCGGTACCTACGAGCAGTACTTC	CASSTWTSGTYEQYF
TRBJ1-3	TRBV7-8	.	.	TGTGCCAGCAGCTTTGGGAGCTCTGGAAACACCATATATTTT	CASSFGSSGNTIYF
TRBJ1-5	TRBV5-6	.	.	TGTGCCAGCAGCTCAGGAGGGTTGGGTCAGCCCCAGCATTTT	CASSSGGLGQPQHF
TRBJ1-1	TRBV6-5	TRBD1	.	TGTGCCAGCAGTCCGACAGGGGTCCCAGCTTTCTTT	CASSPTGVPAFF
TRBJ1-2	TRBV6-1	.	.	TGTGCCAGCAGTGAAAACGGGGGTAGCTATGGCTACACCTTC	CASSENGGSYGYTF
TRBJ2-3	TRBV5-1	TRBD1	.	TGCGCCAGCAGCTTGGGGGACAGGGCGGGAGATACGCAGTATTTT	CASSLGDRAGDTQYF
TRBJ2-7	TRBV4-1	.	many	TGCGCCAGCAGCCGCACGGGCAGGGGTTTCTTAGACGAGCAGTACTTC	CASSRTGRGFLDEQYF
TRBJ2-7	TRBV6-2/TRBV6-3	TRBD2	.	TGTGCCAGCAGTTTGGGACTAGCCACACCGCGAGAGCAGTACTTC	CASSLGLATPREQYF
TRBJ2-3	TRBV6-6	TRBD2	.	TGTGCCAGCACATACGGGGGACTAAGCACAGATACGCAGTATTTT	CASTYGGLSTDTQYF
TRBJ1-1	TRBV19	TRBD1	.	TGTGCCAGTAGTATTACAGGGGGCTATGAAGCTTTCTTT	CASSITGGYEAFF
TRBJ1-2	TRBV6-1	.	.	TGTGCCAGCAGTGAAATGGAGGCAGGTTCTTTGGGGGGCTACACCTTC	CASSEMEAGSLGGYTF
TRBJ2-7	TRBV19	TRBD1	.	TGTGCCAGTAGTCGAACTAGGGGACAGGGATCTAACGAGCAGTACTTC	CASSRTRGQGSNEQYF
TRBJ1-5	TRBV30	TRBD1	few	TGTGCCTGGAGTGCTGGGACAGCAGAACAGCCCCAGCATTTT	CAWSAGTAEQPQHF
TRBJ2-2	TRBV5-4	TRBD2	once	TGTGCCAGCAGCTCACCCACTAGCGGGAGGATGACCGGGGAGCTGTTTTTT	CASSSPTSGRMTGELFF
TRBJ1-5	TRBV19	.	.	TGTGCCAGTAGTATAGGGTTACAGGGCGGGAATCAGCCCCAGCATTTT	CASSIGLQGGNQPQHF
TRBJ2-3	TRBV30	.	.	TGTGCCTGGAGCACTGTAGGGGCGGATACGCAGTATTTT	CAWSTVGADTQYF
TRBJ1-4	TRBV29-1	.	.	TGCAGCGTTGGCCAGCGTAATGAAAAACTGTTTTTT	CSVGQRNEKLFF
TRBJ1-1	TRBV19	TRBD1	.	TGTGCCAGTAACAGGGGGATGAACACTGAAGCTTTCTTT	CASNRGMNTEAFF
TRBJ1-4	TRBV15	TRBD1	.	TGTGCCACCAGCAGGGACAGGGGGCGCGAACTGTTTTTT	CATSRDRGRELFF
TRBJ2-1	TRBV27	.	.	TGTGCCAGCACCGCGAAAGGGGGGGTGCGCAATGAGCAGTTCTTC	CASTAKGGVRNEQFF
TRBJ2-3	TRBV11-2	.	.	TGTGCCAGCAGACCCCGCCCCGGTTACACAGATACGCAGTATTTT	CASRPRPGYTDTQYF
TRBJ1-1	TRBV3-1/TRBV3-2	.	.	TGTGCCAGCAGCCAAGAGGGCGGGGCCACTGAAGCTTTCTTT	CASSQEGGATEAFF
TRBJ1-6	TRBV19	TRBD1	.	TGTGCCAGTAGTCTCGGGACAGGGGAAGGTTCACCCCTCCACTTT	CASSLGTGEGSPLHF
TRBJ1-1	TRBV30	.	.	TGTGCCTGGGACTATAACGCTGAAGCTTTCTTT	CAWDYNAEAFF
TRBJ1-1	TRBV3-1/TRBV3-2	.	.	TGTGCCAGCAGCCAATGGGCGAACACTGAAGCTTTCTTT	CASSQWANTEAFF
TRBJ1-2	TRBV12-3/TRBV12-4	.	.	TGTGCCAGCAGAGGACAGCCCGCTTATGGCTACACCTTC	CASRGQPAYGYTF
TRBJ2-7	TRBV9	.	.	TGTGCCAGCAGCCCCGGGGGTAGCGGAGTTCCCTACGAGCAGTACTTC	CASSPGGSGVPYEQYF
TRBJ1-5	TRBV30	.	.	TGTGCCTGGAGTGGAGGGAAAAACAATCAGCCCCAGCATTTT	CAWSGGKNNQPQHF
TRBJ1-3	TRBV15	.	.	TGTGCCACCAGCAGAGAACAGGGAGCTGGAAACACCATATATTTT	CATSREQGAGNTIYF
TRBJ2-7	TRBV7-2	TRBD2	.	TGTGCCAGCAGCTATAGCGGGAGCTCCTACGAGCAGTACTTC	CASSYSGSSYEQYF
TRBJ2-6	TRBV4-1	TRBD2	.	TGCGCCAGCGAGCGGGAGACTGGGGCCAACGTCCTGACTTTC	CASERETGANVLTF
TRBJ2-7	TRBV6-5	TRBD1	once	TGTGCCAGCAGCCACAGGGGATACGAGCAGTACTTC	CASSHRGYEQYF
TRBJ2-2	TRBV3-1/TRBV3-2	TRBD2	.	TGTGCCAGCAGCCAAGATCGCCTAGCGGGAGCCACCGGGGAGCTGTTTTTT	CASSQDRLAGATGELFF
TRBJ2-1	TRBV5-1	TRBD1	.	TGCGCCAGCAGCTTGGCCGACAGGGGATTGGGCAATGAGCAGTTCTTC	CASSLADRGLGNEQFF
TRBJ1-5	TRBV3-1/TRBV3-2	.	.	TGTGCCAGCAGCGTACAGGGAGGGCAGCCCCAGCATTTT	CASSVQGGQPQHF
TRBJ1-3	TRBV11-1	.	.	TGTGCCAGCAGCTTGGGCCGCTCTGGAAACACCATATATTTT	CASSLGRSGNTIYF
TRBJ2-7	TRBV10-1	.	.	TGCGCCAGCAGTGAGGCAGGCATCTCCTACGAGCAGTACTTC	CASSEAGISYEQYF
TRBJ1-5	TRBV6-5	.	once	TGTGCCAGCAGTTCGGGGAGAACGGGGCCCCAGCATTTT	CASSSGRTGPQHF
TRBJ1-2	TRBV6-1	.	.	TGTGCCAGCAGTGAACCCTTCTCCCCGGACTATGGCTACACCTTC	CASSEPFSPDYGYTF
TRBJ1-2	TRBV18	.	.	TGTGCCAGCTCACCAACCCAGGCGACTATTTATGGCTACACCTTC	CASSPTQATIYGYTF
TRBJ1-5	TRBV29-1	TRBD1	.	TGCAGCGTTAAATCCGGGACAGGAGGGAATCAGCCCCAGCATTTT	CSVKSGTGGNQPQHF
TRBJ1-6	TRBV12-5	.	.	TGTGCTAGTCAGGGTAGGGGTAATTCACCCCTCCACTTT	CASQGRGNSPLHF
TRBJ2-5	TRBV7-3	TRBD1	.	TGTGCCAGCAGCTTAATGGGACAGCAAGAGACCCAGTACTTC	CASSLMGQQETQYF
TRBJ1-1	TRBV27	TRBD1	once	TGTGCCAGCAGTCTCCGGGACAGGGGTAGTGGGACTGAAGCTTTCTTT	CASSLRDRGSGTEAFF
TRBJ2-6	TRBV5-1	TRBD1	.	TGCGCCAGCAGCTTGGGGACAGGGGTGTTACAATCTGGGGCCAACGTCCTGACTTTC	CASSLGTGVLQSGANVLTF
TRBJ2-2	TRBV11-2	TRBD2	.	TGTGCCAGCAGCCCAAGCGGGAGGGCGAACACCGGGGAGCTGTTTTTT	CASSPSGRANTGELFF
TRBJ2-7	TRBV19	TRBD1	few	TGTGCCAGTAGTATCAGCCTAATCCGACAGGGGAAAGACTACGAGCAGTACTTC	CASSISLIRQGKDYEQYF
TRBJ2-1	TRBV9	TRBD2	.	TGTGCCAGCAGCGTAAGCGGGAGGGTTTACAATGAGCAGTTCTTC	CASSVSGRVYNEQFF
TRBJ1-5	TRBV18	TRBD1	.	TGTGCCAGCTCATCATCGACAGGGTCTGAGCCCCAGCATTTT	CASSSSTGSEPQHF
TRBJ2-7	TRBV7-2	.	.	TGTGCCAGCAGCTTAGTAATTGGGGGGGCTTACGAGCAGTACTTC	CASSLVIGGAYEQYF